These 18 T cell receptor beta chains came from one sample sequenced in a study of T cells in Graves' hyperthyroidism and ophthalmopathy. There were TCR beta CDR3 regions amplified from RNA transcripts. With the HTBI primer set, the TCR CDR3 went through a first round of RT-PCR. Each CDR3 protein is one row after TCRdb ran MiXCR on the multiplex PCR reads. The repertoire holds 350,000 to 400,000 distinct CDR3 sequences, with about 14% as singletons. Sequencing was carried out using blood. All receptors come from a woman aged 55-69 years with Graves' hyperthyroidism.

This clonotype was observed many times. V and J are TRBV5-1 and TRBJ2-2, with D perhaps being TRBD1 or TRBD2 (6 bases each). The ends were cut back, 1 base at V and 3 bases at J, with 7 bases in the middle. The CDR3 runs to 14 residues. The V gene's germline CDR1 is SGHRS and CDR2 YFSETQ. The DNA for the CDR3 is TGCGCCAGCAGCTTGAGGGGGGACACCGGGGAGCTGTTTTTT. It codes for CASSLRGDTGELFF.

The CDR3 coding sequence is TGTGCCAGCAGTAACATGTGGGGCCAGCCCCAGCATTTT. Translated: CASSNMWGQPQHF. J is TRBJ1-5 and V is TRBV7-9, with D possibly TRBD1 on 5 matching bases. Trimming removed 6 bases from V and 7 bases from J, with 13 bases in between. This CDR3 is 13 amino acids long. Germline CDR1 is SEHNR and CDR2 is FQNEAQ (reference sequence).

The genes are TRBV9 and TRBJ2-6; 7 nucleotides align to TRBD1. This CDR3 spans 17 amino acids. The trim removed 3 bases at V and 8 bases at J, leaving 14 bases unmatched. Germline V gene sequence: CDR1 SGDLS, CDR2 YYNGEE. In nucleotides, the CDR3 is TGTGCCAGCAGCGGAGAGCGAACAGGGGTCCCGACCAACGTCCTGACTTTC. Amino acids: CASSGERTGVPTNVLTF. Complete variable domain (other parts from reference TRBV9 and TRBJ2-6): DSGVTQTPKHLITATGQRVTLRCSPRSGDLSVYWYQQSLDQGLQFLIQYYNGEERAKGNILERFSAQQFPDLHSELNLSSLELGDSALYFCASSGERTGVPTNVLTFGAGSRLTVL.

Of note for this clonotype: This clone may be a read error of a much larger clone one base away. The chain uses TRBV20-1 and TRBJ1-2; 8 positions agree with TRBD1. Trimming took 1 base from V and 6 from J; bases not matched to a gene: 4. The CDR3 has 13 residues. Germline lookup yields CDR1 DFQATT and CDR2 SNEGSKA (reference sequence). This CDR3 reads CSARGTGMNGYTF. CDR3 DNA sequence: TGCAGTGCTAGAGGGACAGGGATGAATGGCTACACCTTC.

This clonotype came up many times. CDR3 nucleotide sequence: TGCAGTGCTAAGAGGCAGGCCTCCTACGAGCAGTACTTC. It is translated as CSAKRQASYEQYF. The chain combines TRBV20-1 with TRBJ2-7; no firm D call. The V gene's germline CDR1 is DFQATT and CDR2 SNEGSKA (reference sequence). Trimming pared 4 bases from V and 0 bases from J, leaving 10 bases between. CDR3 length: 13 amino acids.

The sample holds many counts of this clonotype. The chain links TRBV7-3 to TRBJ1-2; the D gene is possibly TRBD1 (6 bases). In germline, CDR1 is SGHTA, CDR2 FQGTGA. Deletions cut 5 bases from V and 2 bases from J, with 12 bases between. CDR3 size: 14 residues. In DNA form, the CDR3 reads TGTGCCAGCAGCGGCAGGGGACCAAACTATGGCTACACCTTC. This encodes CASSGRGPNYGYTF.

The rearrangement uses TRBV4-2 and TRBJ2-1, with D perhaps TRBD2 (5 bases). V was pared by 0 bases and J by 13 bases, with 13 bases between. CDR1 is LGHNA, CDR2 YNFKEQ, per germline. The CDR3 runs 13 residues. The CDR3 sequence is CASSQDGGPPQFF. Here the CDR3 DNA reads TGTGCCAGCAGCCAAGATGGAGGACCCCCACAGTTCTTC.

The table lists this clonotype with many counts. This chain links TRBV20-1 with TRBJ2-7; 10 nucleotides line up with TRBD1. This CDR3 spans 13 amino acids. CDR1 and CDR2 from the germline V gene are DFQATT and SNEGSKA (reference sequence). The trim removed 7 bases at V and 3 bases at J, leaving 6 bases unmatched. The CDR3 here is CSVAGQGIYEQYF. In DNA form, the CDR3 reads TGCAGTGTAGCGGGACAGGGGATCTACGAGCAGTACTTC.

This clonotype came up many times. CDR3 DNA: TGTGCCAGCAGCACAAGAGGGATTTCTGGGGCCAACGTCCTGACTTTC. This codes for CASSTRGISGANVLTF. This sequence joins TRBV12-3 or TRBV12-4 and TRBJ2-6; tentative D call: TRBD2 (5 bases). This CDR3 comprises 16 residues. The germline V and J ends were trimmed by 6 bases and 1 base, with 13 bases remaining between them.

This clonotype showed up many times. The rearrangement links TRBV5-1 to TRBJ1-2, with TRBD1 matching 10 bases. V trimming: 5 bases; J trimming: 7 bases; junction bases outside the gene matches: 5. Germline values: CDR1 SGHRS, CDR2 YFSETQ. The CDR3 totals 13 residues. The CDR3 sequence is CASSPGTGVGYTF. Written as DNA, the CDR3 is TGCGCCAGCAGTCCCGGGACAGGGGTTGGCTACACCTTC.

CDR3 loop: CASSVQQSAEAFF. DNA of the CDR3: TGTGCCAGCAGCGTACAGCAGTCCGCTGAAGCTTTCTTT. V is TRBV9 and J is TRBJ1-1; D gene unclear. The CDR3 covers 13 residues. CDR1 is SGDLS and CDR2 is YYNGEE in the germline V gene. The ends were cut back, 1 base at V and 6 bases at J, with 10 bases in the middle.

This clonotype came up a few times. The chain employs TRBV30 and TRBJ1-6; the D gene is possibly TRBD1 (5 bases). CDR1 is GTSNPN, CDR2 SVGIG, per germline (reference sequence). V lost 5 bases, J lost 6 bases, and 11 bases lay in between. The CDR3 runs 13 residues. DNA for the CDR3: TGTGCCTGGGCCCGGGACGGTAATTCACCCCTCCACTTT. Translated, it gives CAWARDGNSPLHF.

In its sample, this clonotype was seen many times. V and J are TRBV6-1 and TRBJ2-3; D gene ambiguous. This CDR3 is built from 15 residues. V was pared by 5 bases and J by 0 bases, with 12 bases between. CDR1 is MNHNS, CDR2 SASEGT, per germline. For the CDR3, the DNA is TGTGCCAGCAGTCGCCCAAGAGCTAGCACAGATACGCAGTATTTT. Its translation: CASSRPRASTDTQYF.

The table lists this clonotype with many counts. The rearrangement joins TRBV10-2 to TRBJ1-5, with D perhaps TRBD1 (6 bases). Germline values: CDR1 WSHSY, CDR2 SAAADI. The CDR3 spans 14 residues. Trimming cost V 5 bases and J 2 bases, with 10 bases left between them. The CDR3 DNA reads TGCGCCAGCAGTTGGCGGGGGCGCAATCAGCCCCAGCATTTT. This sequence encodes CASSWRGRNQPQHF.

This chain links TRBV12-3 or TRBV12-4 with TRBJ2-2; perhaps D is TRBD1 or TRBD2 (6 bases each). V dropped 7 bases and J dropped 5 bases, with 17 bases sitting between them. The CDR3 consists of 15 residues. The CDR3 loop reads CASNELGGKTGELFF. Written as DNA, the CDR3 is TGTGCCAGCAACGAACTAGGGGGGAAAACCGGGGAGCTGTTTTTT.

The rearrangement uses TRBV7-9 and TRBJ1-5; D is unclear. The CDR3 contains 13 residues. Germline-derived CDR1 and CDR2 are SEHNR and FQNEAQ (reference sequence). Trimming shortened V by 6 bases and J by 3 bases, and 9 bases separated the two germline ends. The CDR3 region has the DNA TGTGCCAGCAGTTCTATAGACAATCAGCCCCAGCATTTT. Protein product: CASSSIDNQPQHF.

This clonotype appeared many times. V and J are TRBV10-3 and TRBJ2-7; D tentatively fits TRBD1 or TRBD2 (5 bases each). CDR3 length: 14 amino acids. The V and J ends lost 8 bases and 9 bases respectively, with 23 bases between them. CDR1 is ENHRY, CDR2 SYGVKD, per germline. The CDR3 reads CAIAPGTGLLGQYF. CDR3 in DNA: TGTGCCATCGCCCCCGGGACGGGCCTCCTTGGGCAGTACTTC.

This clonotype was found a few times. The rearrangement uses TRBV27 and TRBJ1-6; D is unresolved. CDR1 is MNHEY, CDR2 SMNVEV, per germline (reference sequence). V lost 5 bases and J lost 7, with 15 bases in between. CDR3 length: 15 amino acids. This chain's CDR3 is CASSPRTPVNSPLHF. The CDR3 DNA follows: TGTGCCAGCAGTCCCAGGACCCCGGTAAATTCACCCCTCCACTTT.